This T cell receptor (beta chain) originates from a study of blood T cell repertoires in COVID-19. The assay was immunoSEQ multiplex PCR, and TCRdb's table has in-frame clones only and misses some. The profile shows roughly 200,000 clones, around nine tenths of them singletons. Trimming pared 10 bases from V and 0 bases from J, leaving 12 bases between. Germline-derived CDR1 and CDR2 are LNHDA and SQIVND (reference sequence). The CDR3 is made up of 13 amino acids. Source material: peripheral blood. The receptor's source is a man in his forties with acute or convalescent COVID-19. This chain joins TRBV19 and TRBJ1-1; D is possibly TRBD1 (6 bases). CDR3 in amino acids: CATRTDLNTEAFF. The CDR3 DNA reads TGTGCCACCCGGACAGATTTGAACACTGAAGCTTTCTTT. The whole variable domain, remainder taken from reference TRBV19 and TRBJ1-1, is DGGITQSPKYLFRKEGQNVTLSCEQNLNHDAMYWYRQDPGQGLRLIYYSQIVNDFQKGDIAEGYSVSREKKESFPLTVTSAQKNPTAFYLCATRTDLNTEAFFGQGTRLTVV.